This record concerns one T cell receptor beta chain sequence. The sample belongs to a study of blood T cell repertoires in COVID-19. Study background: Whether acute or convalescent, the COVID-19 samples came from the United States, Italy and Spain. T cells, B-cell-depleted T cells, or PBMCs provided the cDNA or gDNA that served as material.

The V gene lost 2 bases and the J gene lost 6 bases, with 10 bases spanning the gap. This CDR3 has 13 amino acids. Original data processing: Cell counts per sample came from amplifying reference gene primers. Some clones are missing from TCRdb's copy, which holds only in-frame ones; the method was immunoSEQ multiplex PCR. V, J and clone size are taken as reported in that table, and D and trimming were inferred from the DNA itself. The sample lists roughly 310,000 clones, 85% to 90% seen once, with roughly 4% in the top ten. Sequencing was performed on peripheral blood. The chain recombines TRBV12-3 or TRBV12-4 with TRBJ1-1; D is ambiguous. The TCR originated in a woman aged 45-59 years with active or convalescent COVID-19. CDR3 DNA: TGTGCCAGCAGTTTATTCGGAAGCGCTGAAGCTTTCTTT. It translates to CASSLFGSAEAFF.